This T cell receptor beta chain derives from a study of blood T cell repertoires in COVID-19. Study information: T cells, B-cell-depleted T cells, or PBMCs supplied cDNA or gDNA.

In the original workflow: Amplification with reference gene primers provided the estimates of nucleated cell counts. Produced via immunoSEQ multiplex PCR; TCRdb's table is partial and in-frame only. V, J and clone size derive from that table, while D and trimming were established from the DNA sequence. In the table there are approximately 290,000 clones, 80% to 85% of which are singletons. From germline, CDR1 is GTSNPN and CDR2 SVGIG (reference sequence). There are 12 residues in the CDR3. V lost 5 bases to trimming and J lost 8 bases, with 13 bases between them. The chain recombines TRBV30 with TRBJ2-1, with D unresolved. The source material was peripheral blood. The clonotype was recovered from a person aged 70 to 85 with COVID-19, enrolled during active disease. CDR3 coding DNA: TGTGCCTGGGCCAAAGCGTCAGATGAGCAGTTCTTC. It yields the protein CAWAKASDEQFF.